A selection of T cell receptor beta chains follows, all from one sample in a study of CD8 T cells in Susac syndrome. TCRdb recomputed calls from the immunoSEQ multiplex PCR reads with MiXCR, one row per CDR3 protein. The table has under 200,000 distinct CDR3 sequences, under 97% seen once. Sequencing used CD4+ T cells from PBMCs. These TCRs come from a human donor with Susac syndrome. The CDR3 runs from the conserved cysteine through the conserved F or W. The D gene is left open where the match is weak. Expanded clones are given a class, and other clones once, few, many or no size at all.

abundance,v_gene,d_gene,j_gene,CDR3aa,CDR3nt
once,TRBV6-4,TRBD1,TRBJ2-3,CASSGQGADTQYF,TGTGCCAGCAGCGGACAGGGGGCAGATACGCAGTATTTT
-,TRBV2,-,TRBJ2-7,CASIEWAANSYEQYF,TGTGCCAGCATAGAATGGGCAGCAAATTCCTACGAGCAGTACTTC
-,TRBV9,-,TRBJ1-1,CASSSNGARNTEAFF,TGTGCCAGCAGCTCCAATGGGGCGAGGAACACTGAAGCTTTCTTT
-,TRBV20-1,TRBD2,TRBJ2-5,CSARDPGREGLETQYF,TGCAGTGCTAGAGATCCCGGGCGGGAGGGGCTAGAGACCCAGTACTTC
-,TRBV5-4,-,TRBJ2-7,CASSWNPGPYEQYF,TGTGCCAGCAGCTGGAACCCGGGGCCCTACGAGCAGTACTTC
-,TRBV7-3,-,TRBJ2-2,CASSPIGTGELFF,TGTGCCAGCAGTCCGATCGGAACCGGGGAGCTGTTTTTT
-,TRBV12-3/TRBV12-4,-,TRBJ1-2,CASGTANYGYTF,TGTGCCAGCGGGACTGCAAACTATGGCTACACCTTC
once,TRBV29-1,-,TRBJ2-4,CSVEPGLAKNIQYF,TGCAGCGTTGAACCGGGATTAGCCAAAAACATTCAGTACTTC
-,TRBV20-1,TRBD2,TRBJ2-5,CSARALLRLAGDETQYF,TGCAGTGCTAGAGCCCTGCTTAGACTAGCGGGGGATGAGACCCAGTACTTC
-,TRBV5-1,TRBD2,TRBJ2-5,CASSLVGTSGVQETQYF,TGCGCCAGCAGCTTGGTTGGGACTAGCGGGGTCCAAGAGACCCAGTACTTC
-,TRBV18,-,TRBJ2-5,CASSPLDSGPRKTQYF,TGTGCCAGCTCACCTCTTGATAGCGGTCCCCGAAAGACCCAGTACTTC
once,TRBV14,-,TRBJ2-7,CASSQRQGTYEQYF,TGTGCCAGCAGCCAACGGCAGGGAACCTACGAGCAGTACTTC
-,TRBV7-2,-,TRBJ1-5,CASSFHGTIGQPQHF,TGTGCCAGCAGCTTTCACGGGACTATCGGTCAGCCCCAGCATTTT
-,TRBV5-1,-,TRBJ1-4,CASSALRGASNEKLFF,TGCGCCAGCAGCGCCCTCCGTGGGGCCTCTAATGAAAAACTGTTTTTT
-,TRBV27,-,TRBJ1-6,CASRLPDSPLHF,TGTGCCAGCAGACTCCCAGATTCACCCCTCCACTTT
-,TRBV20-1,TRBD2,TRBJ2-1,CSAPSGLAGGLGTSQFF,TGCAGTGCTCCGTCAGGACTAGCGGGGGGCCTCGGGACATCGCAGTTCTTC
-,TRBV30,TRBD1,TRBJ1-1,CAWDRGFNTEAFF,TGTGCCTGGGACAGGGGATTTAACACTGAAGCTTTCTTT
-,TRBV28,-,TRBJ2-3,CASPPAGWGTDTQYF,TGTGCCAGCCCGCCCGCGGGATGGGGGACAGATACGCAGTATTTT
-,TRBV18,-,TRBJ2-7,CASSPTRDTGTHEQYF,TGTGCCAGCTCACCAACCCGCGATACAGGGACCCACGAGCAGTACTTC
-,TRBV5-6,-,TRBJ2-5,CASSLMGRQETQYF,TGTGCCAGCAGCTTGATGGGCCGCCAAGAGACCCAGTACTTC
-,TRBV9,-,TRBJ2-4,CASSVGTDRIPQYF,TGTGCCAGCAGCGTAGGCACAGATCGAATCCCCCAGTACTTC
-,TRBV20-1,TRBD2,TRBJ2-5,CSARLGLAEETQYF,TGCAGTGCAAGGCTGGGACTAGCGGAAGAGACCCAGTACTTC
-,TRBV29-1,-,TRBJ1-1,CSVVAGGNTEAFF,TGCAGCGTTGTGGCCGGAGGGAACACTGAAGCTTTCTTT
-,TRBV19,-,TRBJ1-6,CASSISADPGRSPLHF,TGTGCCAGTAGTATATCGGCAGACCCAGGACGTTCACCCCTCCACTTT
-,TRBV30,TRBD2,TRBJ2-2,CAWGPQWAGDFTGELFF,TGTGCCTGGGGTCCCCAGTGGGCGGGGGACTTCACCGGGGAGCTGTTTTTT
-,TRBV12-3/TRBV12-4,-,TRBJ1-2,CASSLVGRTPWGGYTF,TGTGCCAGCAGTTTAGTAGGGAGGACACCCTGGGGGGGCTACACCTTC
-,TRBV12-3/TRBV12-4,-,TRBJ2-7,CASTRSTSYEQYF,TGTGCCAGCACCAGGTCAACCTCCTACGAGCAGTACTTC
once,TRBV30,TRBD1,TRBJ1-4,CAWGGTVYEKLFF,TGTGCCTGGGGGGGGACAGTTTATGAAAAACTGTTTTTT
once,TRBV29-1,-,TRBJ2-7,CSVGTRGYEQYF,TGCAGCGTTGGGACCCGAGGCTACGAGCAGTACTTC
-,TRBV15,-,TRBJ2-5,CATSKEQLGTQYF,TGTGCCACCAGCAAAGAGCAGCTTGGGACCCAGTACTTC
once,TRBV6-6,TRBD1,TRBJ2-5,CASRDREYQETQYF,TGTGCCAGCCGGGACAGGGAGTACCAAGAGACCCAGTACTTC
-,TRBV27,-,TRBJ1-2,CASSLGIGGGYTF,TGTGCCAGCAGTTTAGGGATCGGGGGCGGCTACACCTTC
-,TRBV30,-,TRBJ2-5,CAWSVNTQETQYF,TGTGCCTGGAGTGTAAACACTCAAGAGACCCAGTACTTC
-,TRBV6-5,-,TRBJ2-7,CASSYSSGAGSSEQYF,TGTGCCAGCAGTTACTCCTCGGGGGCTGGCTCCTCCGAGCAGTACTTC
-,TRBV7-3,-,TRBJ1-5,CASSFPDTDQPQHF,TGTGCCAGCAGCTTTCCCGACACCGATCAGCCCCAGCATTTT
-,TRBV20-1,-,TRBJ2-5,CSVRTAYETQYF,TGCAGTGTCAGGACTGCCTACGAGACCCAGTACTTC
-,TRBV19,-,TRBJ1-3,CASRFDGGNTIYF,TGTGCCAGTCGATTTGACGGAGGAAACACCATATATTTT
-,TRBV29-1,TRBD1,TRBJ1-6,CSVEPKTGYNSPLHF,TGCAGCGTTGAACCCAAGACAGGGTATAATTCACCCCTCCACTTT
-,TRBV9,TRBD1,TRBJ1-1,CASSDAGGSMNTEAFF,TGTGCCAGCAGCGACGCAGGGGGCAGCATGAACACTGAAGCTTTCTTT
-,TRBV15,-,TRBJ1-6,CATSLGPGDSPLHF,TGTGCCACCAGCCTGGGCCCGGGCGATTCACCCCTCCACTTT
-,TRBV2,-,TRBJ1-6,CASSESGSGLFSPLHF,TGTGCCAGCAGTGAATCGGGGTCCGGCTTATTTTCACCCCTCCACTTT
-,TRBV7-2,TRBD2,TRBJ2-3,CASSSHGGGADTQYF,TGTGCCAGCAGCAGCCACGGGGGGGGAGCAGATACGCAGTATTTT
-,TRBV7-9,TRBD2,TRBJ2-5,CASSRGLAGQETQYF,TGTGCCAGCAGCCGGGGACTAGCGGGCCAAGAGACCCAGTACTTC
-,TRBV5-1,-,TRBJ2-2,CASSLSGTPNTGELFF,TGCGCCAGCAGCTTGTCCGGGACACCGAACACCGGGGAGCTGTTTTTT
-,TRBV20-1,-,TRBJ2-1,CSAREGGGLYNEQFF,TGCAGTGCTAGAGAGGGGGGGGGCTTATACAATGAGCAGTTCTTC
once,TRBV5-4,-,TRBJ2-7,CASSGTGFGSYEQYF,TGTGCCAGCAGCGGCACGGGATTCGGCTCCTACGAGCAGTACTTC
-,TRBV7-9,TRBD2,TRBJ2-7,CASSLLGEGEQYF,TGTGCCAGCAGCTTGTTAGGGGAGGGCGAGCAGTACTTC
-,TRBV27,-,TRBJ2-2,CASSLYQGETGELFF,TGTGCCAGCAGTTTATACCAGGGAGAAACCGGGGAGCTGTTTTTT
few,TRBV29-1,-,TRBJ1-1,CSVEEGAHTEAFF,TGCAGCGTTGAAGAGGGGGCCCACACTGAAGCTTTCTTT
-,TRBV20-1,-,TRBJ2-2,CSARDLITTGELFF,TGCAGTGCTAGAGACCTAATTACTACTGGGGAGCTGTTTTTT
-,TRBV11-2,-,TRBJ1-3,CASSPLVGLVGNTIYF,TGTGCCAGCAGCCCACTGGTAGGGTTGGTGGGAAACACCATATATTTT
-,TRBV20-1,TRBD2,TRBJ2-3,CTAGGLSTDTQYF,TGCACCGCGGGGGGACTCAGCACAGATACGCAGTATTTT